A selection of T cell receptor beta chains follows, all from one sample in a study of technical replicates of blood from several donors. The table came from immunoSEQ multiplex PCR; TCRdb's copy has only in-frame clones and leaves some out. The table shows some 91,000 clones, with nearly 97% occurring only once. Specimen: T cells isolated from PBMCs. Every receptor here comes from a human donor in good health. Both conserved end residues are part of each CDR3. The D gene is left open where the match is weak. Clone sizes are given selectively: once, few, many, or a class where the clone is expanded.

clone_size d_call j_call v_call cdr3_aa cdr3_nt
NA NA TRBJ2-7 TRBV28 CASSGGASNEQYF TGTGCCAGCAGTGGGGGGGCTAGCAACGAGCAGTACTTC
NA TRBD2 TRBJ2-7 TRBV27 CASSPTSGSVYEQYF TGTGCCAGCAGTCCGACTAGCGGGAGTGTTTACGAGCAGTACTTC
NA TRBD2 TRBJ2-7 TRBV28 CASSSAGGPGEQYF TGTGCCAGCAGTTCAGCGGGAGGGCCTGGCGAGCAGTACTTC
NA NA TRBJ2-7 TRBV30 CAWSGGEGQAYEQYF TGTGCCTGGAGTGGAGGGGAGGGACAGGCCTACGAGCAGTACTTC
NA NA TRBJ1-6 TRBV6-6 CASSLDRYNSPLHF TGTGCCAGCAGTCTCGACAGATATAATTCACCCCTCCACTTT
NA TRBD2 TRBJ2-3 TRBV28 CASTKFSGRYTQYF TGTGCCAGCACCAAATTTAGCGGGAGGTATACGCAGTATTTT
NA NA TRBJ2-3 TRBV7-8 CASSQLALAQYF TGTGCCAGCAGCCAACTAGCATTAGCGCAGTATTTT
NA NA TRBJ2-2 TRBV2 CASSSTPANTGELFF TGTGCCAGCAGTTCGACACCCGCGAACACCGGGGAGCTGTTTTTT
NA NA TRBJ1-1 TRBV9 CASSSPLGPHRGNEAFF TGTGCCAGCAGCTCTCCGTTGGGTCCCCACAGAGGGAATGAAGCTTTCTTT
NA NA TRBJ1-5 TRBV2 CASKRDSNQPQHF TGTGCCAGCAAACGGGATAGCAATCAGCCCCAGCATTTT
NA TRBD2 TRBJ2-1 TRBV6-5 CASSYKTSGYNEQFF TGTGCCAGCAGTTACAAGACTAGCGGTTACAATGAGCAGTTCTTC
once NA TRBJ2-5 TRBV29-1 CSVGLLRETQYF TGCAGCGTTGGGCTCCTCAGAGAGACCCAGTACTTC
NA NA TRBJ2-7 TRBV19 CAVGSRGTAYEQYF TGTGCCGTTGGTTCCCGCGGGACAGCCTACGAGCAGTACTTC
NA TRBD1 TRBJ1-5 TRBV6-4 CASSDGPETGGRSNQPQHF TGTGCCAGCAGTGACGGTCCCGAGACAGGGGGCCGGAGCAATCAGCCCCAGCATTTT
NA NA TRBJ2-1 TRBV7-9 CASSLGQGEWGEQFF TGTGCCAGCAGCTTGGGTCAGGGTGAGTGGGGTGAGCAGTTCTTC
NA NA TRBJ2-3 TRBV7-6 CASTGGPSTDTQYF TGTGCCAGCACGGGCGGGCCGAGCACAGATACGCAGTATTTT